This T cell receptor (beta chain) was captured in a study of blood T cell repertoires in COVID-19. Germline CDR1 LGHNT, CDR2 FRNRAP. Between the trimmed V and J ends, which lost 2 bases and 1 base, there was a span of 11 bases. The CDR3 runs 15 residues. The method was immunoSEQ multiplex PCR; TCRdb's version includes in-frame clones alone and lacks a portion of them. The top ten clones hold roughly 6.2% of a sample with about 120,000 clones, around 80% of them seen once. The V and J genes are TRBV12-5 and TRBJ1-1; maybe TRBD1 (6 bases). The clonotype originates from a man between 65 and 85 years old with acute or convalescent COVID-19. The sample taken for sequencing was peripheral blood. CDR3: CASGLTLGGNTEAFF. CDR3 bases: TGTGCTAGTGGTTTGACTTTAGGGGGGAACACTGAAGCTTTCTTT. Full variable domain (rest looked up from reference TRBV12-5 and TRBJ1-1): DARVTQTPRHKVTEMGQEVTMRCQPILGHNTVFWYRQTMMQGLELLAYFRNRAPLDDSGMPKDRFSAEMPDATLATLKIQPSEPRDSAVYFCASGLTLGGNTEAFFGQGTRLTVV.